The 23 T cell receptor beta chains below come from one sample, sequenced in a study of T-cell memory formation after mild COVID-19. TCRdb independently ran MiXCR on the 5' RACE reads; one entry per CDR3 protein. This table holds roughly 240,000 distinct CDR3 sequences, under 20% found once. Sequences were obtained from PBMCs or a T cell subset sorted from them (not recorded which). Receptors were obtained from a man aged 18 to 29 who had mild COVID-19 (a few samples of this study predate the infection). Cell type and time point are not known.

There are a few counts of this clonotype. This sequence joins TRBV5-5 and TRBJ2-7; D might be TRBD2 (5 bases). The CDR3 contains 17 residues. Germline V CDR1 and CDR2: SGHKS, YYEKEE (reference sequence). V was clipped by 2 bases and J by 0 bases, with 18 bases between them. CDR3 residues: CASSFIRRTPPSYEQYV. The CDR3 coding sequence is TGTGCCAGCAGCTTTATTAGGAGGACTCCTCCCTCCTACGAGCAGTACGTC.

This chain links TRBV6-2 or TRBV6-3 with TRBJ2-1, with D unresolved. The CDR3 is made up of 15 amino acids. Germline V gives CDR1 MNHEY, CDR2 SVGEGT. V lost 3 bases and J 0 bases, leaving 9 bases between the germline ends. DNA of the CDR3: TGTGCCAGCAGTTATGGGCGGAGCTCCTACAATGAGCAGTTCTTC. It encodes CASSYGRSSYNEQFF.

This clonotype was seen repeatedly, ten times or more. This chain connects TRBV12-3 or TRBV12-4 to TRBJ1-2; the match to TRBD1 covers 7 bases. The CDR3 is 12 residues long. V lost 4 bases to trimming and J lost 5 bases; unmatched junction nucleotides: 1. The CDR3: CASSWTGYGYTF. The CDR3 DNA is TGTGCCAGCAGTTGGACAGGATATGGCTACACCTTC.

In the case of this clonotype: One junction end does not reproduce the germline sequence, and a read error may be involved. The chain carries TRBV5-1 and TRBJ2-3, with D unresolved. This CDR3 is built from 12 residues. Germline CDR1 and CDR2: SGHRS and YFSETQ. The CDR3 coding sequence is TGCGCCAGCACCTTGAACACAGATACGCAGTATTTT. Translating gives CASTLNTDTQYF.

The rearrangement uses TRBV15 and TRBJ2-7, with TRBD1 matching over 8 bases. Trimming at V came to 0 bases and at J to 3 bases, leaving 4 bases not matched to a gene. Germline CDR1 LNHNV, CDR2 YYDKDF (reference sequence). The CDR3 runs 15 residues. The CDR3 DNA is TGTGCCACCAGCAGAGATTCGGGACAGGACTACGAGCAGTACTTC. Translation: CATSRDSGQDYEQYF.

V and J are TRBV20-1 and TRBJ2-5, with D uncertain. Per the germline V gene, CDR1 is DFQATT and CDR2 is SNEGSKA (reference sequence). Trimming removed 1 base at V and 7 bases at J, with 13 bases between. This CDR3 comprises 13 residues. For the CDR3, the DNA is TGCAGTGCTAGAGTCTGGGTGGCTCCGACCCAGTACTTC. This sequence encodes CSARVWVAPTQYF.

This chain joins TRBV19 and TRBJ1-1; D gene uncertain. The V end lost 5 bases, the J end lost 8 bases, and 12 bases lay between the germline ends. The CDR3 spans 12 residues. Germline V lookup: CDR1 LNHDA, CDR2 SQIVND (reference sequence). CDR3 sequence: CASSYRPGEAFF. CDR3 nucleotides: TGTGCCAGTAGTTACCGCCCGGGGGAAGCTTTCTTT.

This clonotype appeared a few times. V is TRBV11-2 and J is TRBJ1-1; the D gene is possibly TRBD1 (5 bases). The CDR3 is 14 amino acids. From germline, CDR1 is SGHAT and CDR2 FQNNGV. Trimming shortened V by 0 bases and J by 5 bases, and 10 bases separated the two germline ends. CDR3 sequence: CASSLEGVGTEAFF. CDR3 coding DNA: TGTGCCAGCAGCTTAGAAGGGGTTGGAACTGAAGCTTTCTTT.

This clonotype was seen a few times. The rearrangement links TRBV19 to TRBJ1-6; D gene unclear. The CDR3 is 15 amino acids. Germline-derived CDR1 and CDR2 are LNHDA and SQIVND (reference sequence). V lost 5 bases and J lost 7, with 15 bases in between. For the CDR3, the DNA is TGTGCCAGTAGTCTCCTTTTAGGAGGGAATTCACCCCTCCACTTT. Protein sequence: CASSLLLGGNSPLHF.

This chain connects TRBV7-8 to TRBJ1-2; D may be TRBD1 (5 bases). V shed 4 bases and J shed 2 bases, with 20 bases lying between them. CDR1 SGHVS and CDR2 FQNEAQ come from the germline V gene. CDR3 length: 17 amino acids. In DNA form, the CDR3 reads TGTGCCAGCAGCTCTAGGACCACGCAAAGGGGCAACTATGGCTACACCTTC. Translated: CASSSRTTQRGNYGYTF.

The rearrangement joins TRBV7-2 to TRBJ1-1; D not certain. Trimming removed 3 bases from V and 0 bases from J, with 11 bases in between. Germline V gene sequence: CDR1 SGHTA, CDR2 FQGNSA. The CDR3 runs to 15 residues. CDR3 loop: CASSFLTHMNTEAFF. CDR3 DNA: TGTGCCAGCAGCTTTTTGACTCATATGAACACTGAAGCTTTCTTT.

The chain recombines TRBV5-1 with TRBJ1-4; D unresolved. This CDR3 region has 16 residues. The germline V gene has CDR1 SGHRS and CDR2 YFSETQ. Trimming pared 1 base from V and 0 bases from J, leaving 10 bases between. The CDR3 DNA is TGCGCCAGCAGCTTGAGAGGCGTTGCAACTAATGAAAAACTGTTTTTT. Residues: CASSLRGVATNEKLFF.

The chain uses TRBV2 and TRBJ2-7; D perhaps matches TRBD1 (5 bases). Germline CDR1 SNHLY, CDR2 FYNNEI. The CDR3 length is 12 residues. The ends were cut back, 6 bases at V and 10 bases at J, with 16 bases in the middle. The CDR3 here is CASSLTDSLQYV. CDR3 nucleotide sequence: TGTGCCAGCAGCCTCACCGACAGCCTCCAGTACGTC.

The table lists this clonotype with a few counts. The chain joins TRBV6-1 to TRBJ1-5; 9 bases are a match to TRBD1. CDR1 is MNHNS, CDR2 SASEGT, per germline. The CDR3 sequence is 13 residues long. The ends lost 7 bases at V and 7 bases at J; junction bases unmatched: 5. The CDR3 DNA follows: TGTGCCAGCATGGGACAGGGCGACCAGCCCCAGCATTTT. Translating gives CASMGQGDQPQHF.

The sample holds a few counts of this clonotype. The chain couples TRBV29-1 to TRBJ1-5; D is ambiguous. V was pared by 4 bases and J by 4 bases, with 11 bases between. CDR1 is SQVTM, CDR2 ANQGSEA, per germline. This CDR3 comprises 13 residues. Here the CDR3 reads CSVGKGRNQPQHF. The CDR3 coding sequence is TGCAGCGTTGGTAAGGGCCGGAATCAGCCCCAGCATTTT.

The chain combines TRBV2 with TRBJ1-1; 7 bases match TRBD1. Germline assignment: CDR1 SNHLY and CDR2 FYNNEI. J was trimmed by 3 bases and V by 1 base; bases with no gene match: 8. The CDR3 runs 16 residues. This CDR3 reads CASSEGPGGRDTEAFF. As DNA, the CDR3 is TGTGCCAGCAGTGAAGGTCCAGGGGGTCGGGACACTGAAGCTTTCTTT.

The chain combines TRBV5-1 with TRBJ2-2, with 8 bases that match TRBD1. The germline gives CDR1 SGHRS, CDR2 YFSETQ. The CDR3 runs to 15 residues. V gave up 3 bases and J gave up 1 base; unmatched junction bases: 2. The CDR3 region is CASSYGQGNTGELFF. DNA for the CDR3: TGCGCCAGCAGCTACGGACAGGGGAACACCGGGGAGCTGTTTTTT. The entire variable domain, with the rest obtained from reference TRBV5-1 and TRBJ2-2, is as follows: KAGVTQTPRYLIKTRGQQVTLSCSPISGHRSVSWYQQTPGQGLQFLFEYFSETQRNKGNFPGRFSGRQFSNSRSEMNVSTLELGDSALYLCASSYGQGNTGELFFGEGSRLTVL.

This clonotype was seen more than once but under ten times. The chain recombines TRBV29-1 with TRBJ2-3; 9 nucleotides match TRBD1. The CDR3 sequence is 13 residues long. Germline CDR1 SQVTM, CDR2 ANQGSEA. The V and J ends lost 5 bases and 3 bases, in that order; junction bases with no gene match: 3. The CDR3 DNA reads as TGCAGCGTTATACAGGGGGCTACAGATACGCAGTATTTT. Translation: CSVIQGATDTQYF.

The J gene is TRBJ1-1, the V gene TRBV11-2; 8 bases fit TRBD1. The germline gives CDR1 SGHAT, CDR2 FQNNGV. With V trimmed by 5 bases and J by 0 bases, 2 bases remained unmatched. This CDR3 region has 14 residues. The CDR3 here is CASSPGQVNTEAFF. The CDR3, as DNA: TGTGCCAGCAGCCCGGGACAGGTGAACACTGAAGCTTTCTTT.

This clonotype was observed at least ten times. The V and J genes are TRBV5-6 and TRBJ2-1, with D hard to call. Germline CDR1 and CDR2: SGHDT and YYEEEE. V lost 4 bases and J 5 bases, leaving 7 bases between the germline ends. The CDR3 is 12 amino acids. CDR3 DNA: TGTGCCAGCAGCGTCGACCACAATGAGCAGTTCTTC. It is translated as CASSVDHNEQFF.

The chain combines TRBV12-3 or TRBV12-4 with TRBJ1-2; 7 bases align to TRBD1. J lost 8 bases, V lost 5 bases, and 20 bases had no gene match. The CDR3 is 17 residues long. Written as DNA, the CDR3 is TGTGCCAGCAGTCCCCCGAGACAGGGCTACTACTTAAGGGGCTACACCTTC. Translation: CASSPPRQGYYLRGYTF.

A note on this clonotype: A much larger clone lies one base from this, so it may be a read error. CDR3: CAISLQVQETQYF. CDR3 bases: TGCGCCATCAGCTTACAGGTCCAAGAGACCCAGTACTTC. The V gene is TRBV5-1, the J gene TRBJ2-5; TRBD1 might be the D (5 bases). Germline V gene lookup returns CDR1 SGHRS and CDR2 YFSETQ. The CDR3 extends over 13 amino acids.

The rearrangement uses TRBV12-3 or TRBV12-4 and TRBJ1-4; perhaps TRBD1 as D (5 bases). The V end was cut by 2 bases, the J end by 8 bases, with 12 bases between. The CDR3 spans 14 residues. CDR3 nucleotide sequence: TGTGCCAGCAGTTTACACAGCGCAGGGGAAAAACTGTTTTTT. Encoded protein: CASSLHSAGEKLFF.